This TCR beta chain was captured by sequencing in a study of blood T cell repertoires in COVID-19. The data were produced by immunoSEQ multiplex PCR, yet TCRdb's version contains in-frame clones alone and is incomplete. The sample lists some 260,000 clones, approximately 88% occurring once. Germline V gene sequence: CDR1 LNHNV, CDR2 YYDKDF (reference sequence). CDR3 size: 16 residues. V shed 4 bases and J shed 8 bases, with 21 bases lying between them. Sequencing input: peripheral blood. This chain connects TRBV15 to TRBJ1-3; tentatively, D is TRBD1 (5 bases). This TCR derives from a woman in her twenties or thirties with COVID-19, enrolled during active disease. CDR3 region: CATSTSWTILSHTIYF. The DNA for the CDR3 is TGTGCCACCAGCACGTCCTGGACAATCTTATCGCACACCATATATTTT.